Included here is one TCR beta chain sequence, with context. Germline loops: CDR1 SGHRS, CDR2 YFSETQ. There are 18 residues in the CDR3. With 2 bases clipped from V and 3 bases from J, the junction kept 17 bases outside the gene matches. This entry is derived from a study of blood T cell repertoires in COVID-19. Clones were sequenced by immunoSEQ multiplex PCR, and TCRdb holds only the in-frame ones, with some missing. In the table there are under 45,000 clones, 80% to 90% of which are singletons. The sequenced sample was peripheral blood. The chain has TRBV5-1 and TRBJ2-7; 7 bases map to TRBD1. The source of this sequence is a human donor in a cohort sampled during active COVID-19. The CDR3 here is CASSLSTRLGGLVYEQYF. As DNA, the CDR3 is TGCGCCAGCAGCTTATCGACGCGTTTAGGGGGCCTCGTCTACGAGCAGTACTTC.